The clone carrying this T cell receptor beta chain appeared a single time. The ends were cut back, 0 bases at V and 6 bases at J, with 16 bases in the middle. The CDR3 extends over 16 amino acids. CDR1 and CDR2 (germline): SGHRS, YFSETQ. This record comes from a study of blood T cell repertoires in COVID-19. Method: immunoSEQ multiplex PCR; TCRdb's copy keeps in-frame clones and lacks some. The data hold about 380,000 clones, with about 90% observed a single time. Participants had their cohort set by participant-reported clinical history. This sequence originates from a woman aged 30 to 39 who had recovered from COVID-19. The chain uses TRBV5-1 and TRBJ2-1; a possible D gene is TRBD1 (6 bases). The specimen sequenced was PBMCs or T cells enriched from blood (not recorded which). This CDR3 is CASSLVGYSGVNEQFF. DNA for the CDR3: TGCGCCAGCAGCTTGGTTGGATACTCAGGGGTCAATGAGCAGTTCTTC. The full variable domain, completed using reference TRBV5-1 and TRBJ2-1, is KAGVTQTPRYLIKTRGQQVTLSCSPISGHRSVSWYQQTPGQGLQFLFEYFSETQRNKGNFPGRFSGRQFSNSRSEMNVSTLELGDSALYLCASSLVGYSGVNEQFFGPGTRLTVL.